This record looks at one T cell receptor beta chain sequence and its context. Its antigen remains unidentified. As every portion of the isolated RNA was reverse transcribed, the sequencing read expressed TCRB transcripts. The protocol was immunoSEQ multiplex PCR, while the TCRdb copy is restricted to in-frame clones and leaves out a portion. Here the sample spans hundreds of thousands of clones, about an eighth being singletons. The sample is drawn from a study of beta chain features in type 1 diabetes. General study points: In all four CD4+ subsets, TCRB CDR3 length was significantly, moderately reduced in type 1 diabetes.

Per the germline V gene, CDR1 is GTSNPN and CDR2 is SVGIG (reference sequence). CDR3 length: 13 residues. With 4 bases removed from V and 1 base from J, the gap between germline ends came to 10 bases. What was sequenced was naive CD4+ T cells from blood. This clonotype was sampled from a man younger than 35 with type 1 diabetes. V is TRBV30 and J is TRBJ1-1; D gene unclear. CDR3 in amino acids: CAWNSLGNTEAFF. CDR3 DNA: TGTGCCTGGAACTCATTGGGGAACACTGAAGCTTTCTTT.